The source of this T cell receptor beta chain is a study of spatial heterogeneity in lung cancer. Turning to the study itself: Fewer alpha-chain than beta-chain sequences were consistently detected.

The CDR3 is 15 residues long. V lost 2 bases, J lost 4 bases, and 16 bases lay in between. Germline V CDR1 and CDR2: SQVTM, ANQGSEA. Every TCR cDNA molecule carried a tag that served as a unique molecular identifier. Via MiXCR, TCRdb re-called the 5' RACE reads, giving one row per CDR3 protein. The sample yields about 120,000 distinct CDR3 sequences, about 12% seen once. Regarding time point: blood at routine non-recurrence follow-up after resection. No cells were sorted before sequencing. The whole RNA sequenced was extracted from tumor, nontumor lung or frozen PBMC. This clonotype was counted at least ten times.

The chain combines TRBV29-1 with TRBJ2-3; no definite D call. The clonotype originates from a male donor with early-stage non-small cell lung cancer. Sequenced material: PBMCs, taken at follow-up. The CDR3 nucleotides are TGCAGCGTTGAACCCTCAGAAAGAGTCCCAGATACGCAGTATTTT. It is translated as CSVEPSERVPDTQYF.